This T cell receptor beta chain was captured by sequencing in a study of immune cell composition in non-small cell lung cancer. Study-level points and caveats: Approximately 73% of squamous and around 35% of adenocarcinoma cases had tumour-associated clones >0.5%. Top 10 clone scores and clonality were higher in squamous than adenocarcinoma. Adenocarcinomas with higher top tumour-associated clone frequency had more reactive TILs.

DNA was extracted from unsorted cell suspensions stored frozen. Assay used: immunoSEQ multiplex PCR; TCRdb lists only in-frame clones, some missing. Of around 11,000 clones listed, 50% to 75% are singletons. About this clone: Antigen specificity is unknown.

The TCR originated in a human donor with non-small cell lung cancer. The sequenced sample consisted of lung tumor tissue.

The CDR3 region is CASSPTSGTLGLAGAGELFF. CDR3 nucleotide sequence: TGTGCCAGCAGTCCGACTTCCGGGACACTGGGACTAGCGGGAGCCGGGGAGCTGTTTTTT. The chain links TRBV7-3 to TRBJ2-2; 14 bases align to TRBD2. Germline CDR1 and CDR2: SGHTA and FQGTGA. This CDR3 spans 20 amino acids. V lost 6 bases and J lost 6; bases outside the gene matches: 18.